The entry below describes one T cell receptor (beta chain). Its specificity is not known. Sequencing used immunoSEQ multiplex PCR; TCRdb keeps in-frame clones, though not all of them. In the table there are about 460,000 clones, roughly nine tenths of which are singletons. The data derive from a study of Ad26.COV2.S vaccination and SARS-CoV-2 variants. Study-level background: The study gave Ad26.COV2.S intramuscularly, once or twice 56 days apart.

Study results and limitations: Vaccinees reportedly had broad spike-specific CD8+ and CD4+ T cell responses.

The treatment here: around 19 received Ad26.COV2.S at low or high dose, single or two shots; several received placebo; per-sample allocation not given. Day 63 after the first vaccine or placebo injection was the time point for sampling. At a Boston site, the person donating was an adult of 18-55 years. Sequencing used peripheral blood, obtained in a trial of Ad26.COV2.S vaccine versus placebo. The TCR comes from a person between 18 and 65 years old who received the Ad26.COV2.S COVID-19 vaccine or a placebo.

The CDR3 loop is CASSPRLAGGTDTQYF. The DNA for the CDR3 is TGTGCCAGCTCACCCAGACTAGCGGGAGGCACAGATACGCAGTATTTT. The chain couples TRBV18 to TRBJ2-3; 12 bases map to TRBD2. The CDR3 is made up of 16 amino acids. Trimming at V came to 3 bases and at J to 1 base, leaving 2 bases not matched to a gene. The germline CDR1 and CDR2 sequences are KGHSH and LQKENI.